Sequencing of this TCR beta chain was carried out in a study of stem cell transplantation in POMP-related autoinflammatory disease. Whole-study context: The study hypothesized thymoproteasome defects skew the TRB repertoire via impaired CD8+ selection. Before transplant, CD4+ T cells skewed naive and CD8+ proportions were low. General study results and limits: Across all analyzed T-cell subsets, patients with PRAID tended toward reduced diversity and increased clonality.

Only in-frame clones appear in the TCRdb table, and some are missing; sequencing was by immunoSEQ multiplex PCR. This table holds about 32,000 clones, 85% to 90% found once. Details on this clone: Its antigen is not known.

Germline loops: CDR1 SGHNT, CDR2 YENEEA. V was shortened by 1 base and J by 6 bases, with 9 bases between the two germline ends. The CDR3 length is 14 residues. The source material was CD4+ T cells from PBMCs, sampled before stem cell transplantation. The receptor was derived from a human donor with POMP-related autoinflammation and immune dysregulation (PRAID). The chain uses TRBV11-3 and TRBJ2-2; D gene ambiguous. CDR3 DNA: TGTGCCAGCAGCTTAGTCTCGGGTTCCGGGGAGCTGTTTTTT. Encoded protein: CASSLVSGSGELFF.